This passage covers 2 T cell receptor beta chains from one sample sequenced in a study of blood T cell repertoires in COVID-19. Clones were sequenced by immunoSEQ multiplex PCR, and TCRdb holds only the in-frame ones, with some missing. The sample consists of some 390,000 clones, about 88% of them appearing once. What was sequenced was peripheral blood. The receptors originated from a woman between 40 and 50 years old with COVID-19, enrolled during active disease.

This clone was recorded once. The chain is built from TRBV3-1 (or the pseudogene TRBV3-2) and TRBJ2-5; D perhaps matches TRBD2 (6 bases). The CDR3 extends over 15 amino acids. Germline CDR1 is LGHDT and CDR2 is YNNKEL (reference sequence). V lost 1 base and J 5 bases, leaving 14 bases between the germline ends. The CDR3 bases are TGTGCCAGCAGCCAAGTGGCGGGAAGGGCGGAGACCCAGTACTTC. Protein sequence: CASSQVAGRAETQYF.

The rearrangement uses TRBV18 and TRBJ2-1, with 11 bases lining up with TRBD1. Per the germline V gene, CDR1 is KGHSH and CDR2 is LQKENI. The CDR3 is made up of 14 amino acids. V was pared by 4 bases and J by 6 bases, with 2 bases of the junction left unmatched. The CDR3 loop reads CASSRDRGGNEQFF. For the CDR3, the DNA is TGTGCCAGCTCACGGGACAGGGGGGGCAATGAGCAGTTCTTC.